This paragraph covers one TCR beta chain sequence. Germline trimming cut 6 bases from V and 4 bases from J; bases unmatched to any gene: 12. Germline CDR1 reads LNHDA; CDR2 reads SQIVND (reference sequence). CDR3 length: 16 residues. The data were produced by immunoSEQ multiplex PCR, yet TCRdb's version contains in-frame clones alone and is incomplete. The sample lists 330,000 or so clones, 87% occurring once. This entry is derived from a study of blood T cell repertoires in COVID-19. Sequencing used peripheral blood. The source is a man aged 25-45 years with COVID-19, enrolled during active disease. The chain combines TRBV19 with TRBJ1-2; 9 nucleotides align to TRBD1. The CDR3: CASSVRDRVSRYGYTF. In DNA, the CDR3 is TGTGCCAGTAGCGTACGGGACAGGGTCTCACGCTATGGCTACACCTTC. Full variable domain (missing parts from reference TRBV19 and TRBJ1-2): DGGITQSPKYLFRKEGQNVTLSCEQNLNHDAMYWYRQDPGQGLRLIYYSQIVNDFQKGDIAEGYSVSREKKESFPLTVTSAQKNPTAFYLCASSVRDRVSRYGYTFGSGTRLTVV.